This TCR beta chain was identified in a study of shared clonotypes between healthy human individuals. The CDR3 is made up of 14 amino acids. The germline V gene encodes CDR1 MNHNS and CDR2 SASEGT. V was shortened by 4 bases and J by 4 bases, with 13 bases between the two germline ends. This table comes from immunoSEQ multiplex PCR, and its TCRdb copy is limited to in-frame clones, with some not included. The table lists roughly 2.6 million clones, 90% to 95% of them singletons. The receptor's source is a man younger than 30 in good health. This sequence joins TRBV6-1 and TRBJ1-1; no reliable D call. The sample taken for sequencing was naive CD4+ T cells sorted from blood. Subset in this sample: CD45RA+ positively selected. CDR3: CASSGFGEGTEAFF. As DNA, the CDR3 is TGTGCCAGCAGTGGTTTCGGGGAGGGCACTGAAGCTTTCTTT.